The clone carrying this T cell receptor (beta chain) was detected once. Antigen unknown. Trimming cost V 4 bases and J 7 bases; bases outside gene matches: 7. The CDR3 contains 14 residues. The germline CDR1 and CDR2 sequences are SGHKS and YYEKEE (reference sequence). The data originate from a study of T-cell reconstitution after alpha-beta-depleted transplantation in children. Findings and caveats of the study: At around two months after transplant, the alpha-beta T cells were reportedly derived from several hundred expanded clones that came from non-depleted graft cells. Diversity of TCRbeta at day 60 was high in some patients, arising from surviving recipient T cells and thymic progenitors. T-cell numbers and diversity one year post-transplant derived largely from freshly generated T cells.

The TCRbeta library incorporated unique molecular identifiers. TCRdb recomputed calls from the PCR reads with MiXCR, one row per CDR3 protein. This table has about 980,000 distinct CDR3 sequences, about 26% appearing once. This receptor was obtained from a boy younger than two who had a stem cell transplant for SCID, so the T cells may come from the graft donor. Source: PBMCs, mostly from graft donor cells, taken 360 days after TCRalphabeta/CD19-depleted stem cell transplant. V usage is TRBV5-5 and J usage is TRBJ2-1, with 8 bases lining up with TRBD1. The CDR3 sequence: CASSHGQGWNEQFF. As DNA, the CDR3 is TGTGCCAGCAGCCACGGACAGGGCTGGAATGAGCAGTTCTTC.